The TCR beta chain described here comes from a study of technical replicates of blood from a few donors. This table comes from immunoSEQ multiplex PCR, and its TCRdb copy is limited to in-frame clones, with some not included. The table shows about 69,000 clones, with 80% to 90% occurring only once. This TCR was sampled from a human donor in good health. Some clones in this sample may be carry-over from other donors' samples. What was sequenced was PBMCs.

The CDR3 here is CASSLEGGDYGYTF. In nucleotides, the CDR3 is TGTGCCAGCAGTTTGGAAGGGGGCGACTATGGCTACACCTTC. The V gene is TRBV6-5, the J gene TRBJ1-2; 7 bases align to TRBD1. The CDR3 covers 14 residues. Losses at the gene ends were 4 bases for V and 3 bases for J; bases not matched to a gene: 5. Germline V gives CDR1 MNHEY, CDR2 SVGAGI.